This TCR beta chain was sequenced during a study of tumor-infiltrating lymphocytes in oesophageal squamous cell carcinoma. TCRdb fed the PCR reads into MiXCR, producing one record per CDR3 protein. The table lists 10,000 to 15,000 distinct CDR3 sequences, 50% to 60% of them singletons. The CDR3 loop spans 15 amino acids. V shed 5 bases, J shed 8 bases, and the junction held 9 bases outside the gene matches. Germline V gene lookup returns CDR1 SGHTA and CDR2 FQGTGA. The sequencing sample was made of esophageal tumor tissue. The J gene is TRBJ2-1, the V gene TRBV7-3; 10 bases map to TRBD2. The TCR sequence derives from a female donor with esophageal squamous cell carcinoma. The CDR3 loop reads CASSQAGGPGYEQFF. For the CDR3, the DNA is TGTGCCAGCAGCCAAGCGGGAGGGCCGGGGTATGAGCAGTTCTTC.